The source of this T cell receptor (beta chain) is a study of shared clonotypes between healthy human individuals. The study, taken as a whole, reports: Naive subsets tended to show greater estimated richness than memory subsets. Generation probabilities were higher for clonotypes shared across all four sorted-subset donors than for unshared ones.

A remark on this clone: The antigen remains undetermined.

The CDR3 has 16 residues. Germline values: CDR1 SGHDT, CDR2 YYEEEE. The ends were cut back, 1 base at V and 2 bases at J, with 16 bases in the middle. An even split of each subset's genomic DNA across several immunoSEQ plates was performed. The method was immunoSEQ multiplex PCR; TCRdb's version includes in-frame clones alone and lacks a portion of them. The repertoire holds about 820,000 clones, with almost 95% as singletons. Naive CD8 cells, CD45RO-negative and positively selected for CCR7, excluded terminally differentiated effector memory CD45RA+ cells. The sequence derives from a man aged 30-40 years in good health. The genes are TRBV5-6 and TRBJ2-7, with D perhaps matching TRBD2 (6 bases). The sample was naive CD8+ T cells sorted from blood. The CDR3 spells CASSLFIGRETYEQYF. The CDR3 coding sequence is TGTGCCAGCAGCTTGTTCATAGGTCGGGAGACCTACGAGCAGTACTTC.